This TCR beta chain was identified in a study of blood T cell repertoires in COVID-19. Study-wide context: Researchers got acute and convalescent COVID-19 samples from the United States, Italy and Spain.

This CDR3 contains 16 residues. V gave up 4 bases and J gave up 1 base; unmatched junction bases: 7. Germline assignment: CDR1 SGDLS and CDR2 YYNGEE. Repertoires were generated with immunoSEQ multiplex PCR, while TCRdb's copy carries only in-frame clones and drops some. This sample has about 70,000 clones; around 90% occur once, and the top ten carry roughly 1.4%. The TCR was taken from a human donor in a cohort sampled during active COVID-19. The chain is built from TRBV9 and TRBJ2-1; 8 nucleotides align to TRBD2. Material: peripheral blood. CDR3 DNA: TGTGCCAGCAGCCCTTCAGCGGGAGTGTCCTACAATGAGCAGTTCTTC. The encoded protein is CASSPSAGVSYNEQFF.